This paragraph reports one T cell receptor beta chain. Its antigen target is currently unknown. Base quality data are lacking; no much larger clone is found one base away. The immunoSEQ Assay, a bias-controlled multiplex PCR, was used to amplify TCRbeta CDR3 regions from genomic DNA. On the authors' methods: Within the assay, amplification of reference gene primers was used to estimate how many nucleated cells each sample contained. To quantify the absolute abundance of each unique TCRbeta CDR3 rearrangement, sequence reads were collapsed and filtered. For each sample, productive Simpson clonality was calculated as the square root of Simpson's diversity index over productive rearrangements. In TCRdb, the immuneACCESS table is reduced to in-frame sequences with V and J assigned. These tables do not hold every clone; where another copy was compared, an unresolved V gene accounts for under half, and the others remain unexplained. From that table come the V and J calls and clone size; the DNA was used to work out D and trimming. Across this sample there are a few hundred thousand clones, with roughly 90% seen only once. In total, the top ten clones hold 3% of the sample.

These data belong to a study of blood T cell repertoires in COVID-19 (dated by TCRdb to the early 2020s). Broadly, across the study: The collaborator samples originated in the United States, Italy and Spain and spanned the acute and convalescent phases of COVID-19. The material from the prospective study consisted of cDNA or gDNA derived from T cells, B-cell-depleted T cells, or PBMCs. Deeply sampled blood TCRbeta repertoires from subjects exposed to, actively infected with, or recovered from COVID-19 were included in the dataset. The repertoires were released in a freely available public database meant as a resource for research on the immune response to SARS-CoV-2. The samples were drawn from the first 160 participants of the ongoing ImmuneRACE study and from more than 1,000 subjects provided by 6 global collaborators. The sample metadata nearly always contained a de-identified subject ID, COVID-19 status, age in years and sex. HLA class I and class II types, where available, came from metadata supplied by the sample provider rather than from assay-based typing.

The collaborating institutions used their own protocols to collect whole blood in K2EDTA tubes. Collaborator samples were shipped for TCRbeta analysis as frozen whole blood, isolated PBMCs, or DNA extracted from either sample type. Results the study describes overall, beyond this receptor: Clinical and demographic metadata were provided uncurated, with the amount varying by source and participant.

V is cut by 1 base and J by 1 base, and the space between the germline ends is 9 bases. CDR1 and CDR2 were assigned from the germline V gene as SGDLS and YYNGEE. The CDR3 sequence holds 14 residues, the cysteine and phenylalanine included. The only DNA kept is the CDR3, 42 bases in frame from the first base. The chain couples TRBV9 to TRBJ2-7, and the D gene may be TRBD1, 6 bases matching. The sequenced material came from peripheral blood. The sequence was collected from a woman younger than 45 with active or convalescent COVID-19. CDR3 region: CASSVRTESYEQYF. Read as DNA, the sequence is TGTGCCAGCAGCGTACGGACAGAGTCCTACGAGCAGTACTTC.